These T cell receptor beta chains were read from a single sample in a study of blood T cell repertoires in COVID-19. Clones were sequenced by immunoSEQ multiplex PCR, and TCRdb holds only the in-frame ones, with some missing. The profile shows 26,000 or so clones, 90% of them singletons. The sample was peripheral blood. The receptor set was obtained from a human donor in a cohort sampled during active COVID-19. Each CDR3 is given with its conserved first and last residue. D genes are given only for firm matches. Rows give clone size only sometimes, using once, few, many, or a class for an expanded clone.

clone_size	v_call	j_call	d_call	cdr3_nt	cdr3_aa
.	TRBV19	TRBJ2-2	TRBD1	TGTGCCAGTAGTCCCATGACAGGGGGAATCACCGGGGAGCTGTTTTTT	CASSPMTGGITGELFF
.	TRBV3-1/TRBV3-2	TRBJ2-7	TRBD2	TGTGCCAGCAGCCAATTCCCCGGGACTAGCGGGAGTAGGGACTTC	CASSQFPGTSGSRDF
.	TRBV5-1	TRBJ2-2	TRBD2	TGCGCCAGCAGCTTGGGTCCTCTAGCGGTAAACACCGGGGAGCTGTTTTTT	CASSLGPLAVNTGELFF
.	TRBV7-9	TRBJ2-1	TRBD1	TGTGCCAGCAGCTCAACCGGGACAGGACAGTTCTTC	CASSSTGTGQFF
.	TRBV6-6	TRBJ2-2	TRBD1	TGTGCCAGCCGGACAGGCAGCCACGGGGAGCTGTTTTTT	CASRTGSHGELFF
.	TRBV6-2/TRBV6-3	TRBJ2-4	TRBD1	TGTGCCAGCAGCCACACAGGGGGCTTAGCCAAAAACATTCAGTACTTC	CASSHTGGLAKNIQYF
.	TRBV6-6	TRBJ1-6	TRBD1	TGTGCCGTACAGGGGGGAGGTTCACCCCTCCACTTT	CAVQGGGSPLHF
.	TRBV5-1	TRBJ1-1	TRBD1	TGCGCCAGCAGCTGGGACCCGAAAGGGACAGTAAACAGAGAAGCTTTCTTT	CASSWDPKGTVNREAFF
.	TRBV3-1/TRBV3-2	TRBJ1-1	.	TGTGCCAGCAGCCAAGTCGGGAACACTGAAGCTTTCTTT	CASSQVGNTEAFF
.	TRBV9	TRBJ2-2	TRBD2	TGTGCCAGCAGCGCCGCGGCGGGGGTTAACACCGGGGAGCTGTTTTTT	CASSAAAGVNTGELFF
.	TRBV5-4	TRBJ2-2	.	TGTGCCAGCAGCCCGGGTGCCCTCCGAGGGAACACCGGGGAGCTGTTTTTT	CASSPGALRGNTGELFF
.	TRBV5-4	TRBJ2-4	.	TGTGCCAGCAGCTCTGGGGAGAACATTCAGTACTTC	CASSSGENIQYF
.	TRBV3-1/TRBV3-2	TRBJ1-4	.	TGTGCCAGCAGCTTTCAGGGGTCAGCTAATGAAAAACTGTTTTTT	CASSFQGSANEKLFF
.	TRBV6-2/TRBV6-3	TRBJ2-1	TRBD2	TGTGCCAGCAGTTACCAAACTAGCGGGGGGCACAACAATGAGCAGTTCTTC	CASSYQTSGGHNNEQFF
.	TRBV24-1	TRBJ2-1	.	TGTGCCACCAGTGGGCTAGCGAGCCTCAATGAGCAGTTCTTC	CATSGLASLNEQFF
.	TRBV9	TRBJ1-3	TRBD1	TGTGCCAGCAGCCCTGGGACAGTCGGAAACACCATATATTTT	CASSPGTVGNTIYF
.	TRBV29-1	TRBJ2-7	.	TGCAGCGCCGTACAGAGCTCCTACGAGCAGTACTTC	CSAVQSSYEQYF
.	TRBV29-1	TRBJ2-2	.	TGCAGCGTTATGCGCACCGGGGAGCTGTTTTTT	CSVMRTGELFF
few	TRBV6-5	TRBJ1-6	.	TGTGCCAGCAGTTACAACCGGGACAAGGTTTCACCCCTCCACTTT	CASSYNRDKVSPLHF
once	TRBV5-1	TRBJ2-6	.	TGCGCCAGCAGCTACTCATCCCCCTCTGGGGCCAACGTCCTGACTTTC	CASSYSSPSGANVLTF
.	TRBV18	TRBJ2-1	TRBD2	TGTGCCAGCTCGCCGAGGAATATAGCGGGGGGGAACACTAATGAGCAGTTCTTC	CASSPRNIAGGNTNEQFF
once	TRBV21-1	TRBJ2-3	.	TGTGCCAGCAGCAAAGGGGCCAGAACAGATACGCAGTATTTT	CASSKGARTDTQYF
.	TRBV11-3	TRBJ2-1	TRBD2	TGTGCCAGCAGCTTAGGTCTAGCGGGCGGCAATGAGCAGTTCTTC	CASSLGLAGGNEQFF
.	TRBV3-1/TRBV3-2	TRBJ2-3	TRBD2	TGTGCCAGCAGCCAGAAACCGACTAGCGGATCCACAGATACGCAGTATTTT	CASSQKPTSGSTDTQYF
.	TRBV3-1/TRBV3-2	TRBJ2-3	.	TGTGCCAGCAGCCAAGGGCGGAGGACAGATACGCAGTATTTT	CASSQGRRTDTQYF
.	TRBV5-6	TRBJ1-3	TRBD1	TGTGCCAGCAGCTTCGACAGGGTGAGAGGAAACACCATATATTTT	CASSFDRVRGNTIYF
.	TRBV29-1	TRBJ1-3	.	TGCAGCGTTGATCAGGGAAACACCATATATTTT	CSVDQGNTIYF
.	TRBV7-6	TRBJ2-5	.	TGTGCCAGCAGCTCGTCCAGGGAGACCCAGTACTTC	CASSSSRETQYF
.	TRBV11-2	TRBJ1-4	.	TGTGCCAGCAGCTTTACAGGGTTAGGTGAAAAACTGTTTTTT	CASSFTGLGEKLFF
.	TRBV28	TRBJ2-4	.	TGTGCCAGCAGTTCCGACAGGTCGCGAGGGGAGAGAAACATTCAGTACTTC	CASSSDRSRGERNIQYF
.	TRBV19	TRBJ2-7	TRBD2	TGTGCCAGTACCCGAAGCGGGGACGACTCCTACGAGCAGTACTTC	CASTRSGDDSYEQYF
.	TRBV29-1	TRBJ2-3	.	TGCAGCGTTGGGGACGGGGGAAGCACAGATACGCAGTATTTT	CSVGDGGSTDTQYF
.	TRBV19	TRBJ2-3	TRBD1	TGTGCCAGTAGTAACCCACGAGACAGGGGCTCAGATACGCAGTATTTT	CASSNPRDRGSDTQYF
.	TRBV7-6	TRBJ1-5	.	TGTGCCAGCAGCTTAGCAGGGGGAAGCAATCAGCCCCAGCATTTT	CASSLAGGSNQPQHF
.	TRBV19	TRBJ1-2	TRBD1	TGTGCCAGTAGTACGACAGGGTTCGTAGGCTACACCTTC	CASSTTGFVGYTF
.	TRBV6-1	TRBJ1-2	.	TGTGCCAGCAGTGGCAATTCCCTGGGGGCCTCCTATGGCTACACCTTC	CASSGNSLGASYGYTF
.	TRBV5-1	TRBJ1-1	.	TGCGCCAGCAGCTTGGGTGGGGAGTTCGGGAACACTGAAGCTTTCTTT	CASSLGGEFGNTEAFF
once	TRBV3-1/TRBV3-2	TRBJ2-5	.	TGTGCCAGCAGGGGGGCATTACCGCAGGAGACCCAGTACTTC	CASRGALPQETQYF
.	TRBV24-1	TRBJ2-3	.	TGTGCCACCAGTGATCAGAGGGGGGGCCCTACAGATACGCAGTATTTT	CATSDQRGGPTDTQYF
.	TRBV29-1	TRBJ1-4	.	TGCAGCGTTTTAGAAGCAACTAATGAAAAACTGTTTTTT	CSVLEATNEKLFF
.	TRBV2	TRBJ2-7	.	TGTGCCAGCAGTGGAGGGTTTTTCCCCTACGAGCAGTACTTC	CASSGGFFPYEQYF
.	TRBV11-2	TRBJ1-4	.	TGTGCCAGCAGCTTGGTTTTACAGGGTACCCCCACTAATGAAAAACTGTTTTTT	CASSLVLQGTPTNEKLFF